The entry below gives a single TCR beta chain sequence along with its context. The antigen is not known. This entry belongs to a study of molecular identifiers for immune sequencing clone quantification. Study as a whole: RNA, taken in replicates from approximately 20,000 or 100,000 naive CD8 cells, was split five ways, with four sequenced. Study-wide results and limits: Whereas naive cells kept under 1% of molecules in clones above 20 RNA copies, such clones held over 97% in effectors. Sizes of highly expanded clones could be underestimated through identical TCRs sharing a barcode.

Naive CD8 T cells were sorted, and the gate applied was CD8+CD4-CCR7+CD45RA+. MiXCR was run by TCRdb on the PCR reads, yielding one entry per CDR3 protein. This table has approximately 550,000 distinct CDR3 sequences, 25% appearing once. The CDR3 is 14 amino acids. V was cut by 5 bases and J by 3 bases, with 10 bases left in between. This sequence joins TRBV12-3 or TRBV12-4 and TRBJ2-2; D possibly corresponds to TRBD2 (6 bases). Sequenced: naive CD8+ T cells from blood, with Jurkat cell RNA spiked in. Subset denoted: FACS-sorted CD8+CD4-CCR7+CD45RA+ naive T cells. The receptor comes from a human donor in good health. Some libraries in this study had Jurkat cell RNA spiked in. The CDR3 nucleotides are TGTGCCAGCAGTCGGGACTTCTACACCGGGGAGCTGTTTTTT. This sequence encodes CASSRDFYTGELFF.